This T cell receptor beta chain came from a study of regulatory T cells in long-lasting Graves disease listed by TCRdb under 2021. Study-level background: Persistent Graves' disease was defined as antithyroid drug treatment for over 5 years with persistently positive TSH receptor autoantibodies. The study took place in China and was registered as a clinical trial. In the clinical cohort, patients with persistent Graves' disease had used antithyroid drugs for an average of around 9.3 years. A total of roughly 35 samples underwent TCR sequencing, from around 13 patients with persistent Graves' disease and some 20 patients with newly diagnosed Graves' disease. This study used TCR sequencing and RNA sequencing of peripheral blood to compare persistent Graves' disease patients against newly diagnosed Graves' disease patients. Findings and caveats that apply to the study as a whole: More public clonotypes were shared among persistent patients (roughly 3,000) than among newly diagnosed patients (roughly 1,000). TRBV28, TRBJ1-2 and TRBJ2-5 were preferentially used in persistent disease, while TRBV20-1 and TRBJ2-1 were favored in newly diagnosed disease. Persistent Graves' disease patients showed lower TCR Shannon entropy and fewer highly expanded clones than newly diagnosed patients, suggesting clonal expansion. The authors acknowledged the small sample size as a limitation that may reduce accuracy. Sequencing and analysis were limited to the TCR beta chain. The study examined only peripheral blood because the primary lesion, thyroid tissue, could not be accessed.

This clonotype has ten or more counts. Its antigen target is currently unknown. No much larger clonotype is one base removed from it; base qualities were not supplied. The library was generated by multiplex PCR. The sequencer was an Illumina HiSeq 4000. iRepertoire HTBI primers and Arm-PCR amplification of CDR3 regions were used to construct TCR beta libraries. Before sequencing, the PCR products went through gel purification. The source study handled its data this way. Gene usage analysis of CDR3 amino acid clonotypes relied on the roughly 60 TRBV and about 15 TRBJ segments identified across samples. COPE and FqMerger were used to merge the filtered high-quality paired reads into contigs. Contigs were aligned with BLAST to IMGT TRBV, TRBD and TRBJ reference genes, and CDR3 was defined per IMGT. Highly expanded clones were defined as clonotypes with a frequency above 0.1%. Shannon entropy was used to measure repertoire diversity, and the Gini coefficient was used to measure V-J evenness. A clonotype found in more than one individual was treated as public. TCRdb cleaned the public reads at Q25 with fastp, built clones with MiXCR and kept in-frame beta chains. Rows matching on CDR3 protein sequence are summarized as one entry with the most common DNA and genes. These V and J calls derive from TCRdb rather than the authors' analysis. This sample holds about 430,000 distinct CDR3 sequences; over 20% were observed only once. 14% of the sample is held by the ten biggest clonotypes.

The sample's time point label, decoded: persistent/refractory GD, antithyroid drugs over 5 years with positive TRAb. RNA was extracted from PBMCs in TRIzol for both TCR sequencing and RNA sequencing. The diagnosis of Graves' disease was made according to American Thyroid Association guidelines. Recruitment of patients was carried out at an endocrinology department in Xi'an, China. Each patient gave 7.5 to 10 milliliters of peripheral blood, collected in an EDTA anticoagulant tube. Ficoll Paque Plus density gradient separation was used to isolate PBMCs, and no further T cell sorting was done. An Agilent 2100 Bioanalyzer and agarose gel were used to check RNA quality, while a NanoDrop 2000 measured RNA concentration. From the germline V gene (reference sequence), CDR1 is MNHNY and CDR2 is SVGAGI. The CDR3 spans 16 residues, from the cysteine through the phenylalanine. The entry retains the CDR3 DNA only, 48 bases that are in frame from base 1. V and J lose 0 bases and 1 base, and a span of 13 bases separates them.

Specimen: peripheral blood mononuclear cells (PBMCs), collected when the disease was refractory, from a patient treated with antithyroid drugs. This TCR came from a female donor with Graves disease. This chain is built from TRBV6-6 and TRBJ2-7; no confident D gene assignment can be made. The CDR3 corresponds to CASSYSRYTTSYEQYF. Read as DNA, the sequence is TGTGCCAGCAGTTACTCGCGGTACACCACTTCCTACGAGCAGTACTTC.